Sequencing of this TCR beta chain was carried out in a study of cytomegalovirus exposure and HLA in healthy donors. Findings and caveats of the study: Exclusion as indistinguishable affected some V segments, including TRBV6-2 and TRBV6-3.

The germline gives CDR1 MDHEN, CDR2 SYDVKM. V lost 5 bases, J lost 2 bases, and 6 bases stayed unmatched. The CDR3 is 14 amino acids. Amplification used 60 Vbeta primers and 13 Jbeta primers. The data were produced by immunoSEQ multiplex PCR, yet TCRdb's version contains in-frame clones alone and is incomplete. The sample contains fewer than 200,000 clones, over 80% of which appear only once. To note about this clone: Its antigen remains unknown.

J is TRBJ2-7 and V is TRBV28, with 7 bases that match TRBD2. The sequencing input was PBMCs. This clonotype originated in a man aged 50 or older in good health and CMV-seronegative. The CDR3 DNA sequence: TGTGCCAGCAGTCCTCTTGCGGGAGCCTACGAGCAGTACTTC. Protein: CASSPLAGAYEQYF.